This TCR beta chain was observed in a study of monozygotic twins with inflammatory bowel disease. TCRdb re-called the 5' RACE reads and shows each CDR3 protein once, DNA omitted. Listed are approximately 400,000 distinct CDR3 sequences; 2% to 2.5% falls within the top ten. The CDR3 is 16 amino acids. Germline CDR1 and CDR2: LNHDA and SQIVND (reference sequence). Sequenced material: blood. The TCR sequence derives from a human donor with ulcerative colitis or Crohn's disease, or a healthy co-twin of an affected twin (not recorded which). V is TRBV19 and J is TRBJ2-7; checking the TCRdb D call of TRBD2 is not possible without DNA. This chain's CDR3 is CASSPHGGRPDYEQYF.